This T cell receptor beta chain appears in the sequencing data of a study of beta chain features in type 1 diabetes. This CDR3 spans 16 amino acids. Germline assignment: CDR1 SGHTA and CDR2 FQGNSA. The V and J ends lost 5 bases and 1 base respectively, with 16 bases between them. Only a few counts were recorded for this clone. Isolated RNA was reverse transcribed in full, so expressed TCRB transcripts were sequenced. Data came from immunoSEQ multiplex PCR; TCRdb stores just in-frame clones and leaves some out. The sample holds about 140,000 clones, 9% to 10% seen once. This chain joins TRBV7-2 and TRBJ2-3; a weak D match, TRBD1 (7 bases). The receptor was derived from a woman in her forties in good health. Sequenced input: central memory CD4+ T cells from blood. The CDR3 sequence is CASSVRRGRGTDTQYF. CDR3 DNA: TGTGCCAGCAGCGTAAGGAGGGGGCGCGGCACAGATACGCAGTATTTT. Filled out from reference TRBV7-2 and TRBJ2-3, the complete variable domain reads GAGVSQSPSNKVTEKGKDVELRCDPISGHTALYWYRQSLGQGLEFLIYFQGNSAPDKSGLPSDRFSAERTGGSVSTLTIQRTQQEDSAVYLCASSVRRGRGTDTQYFGPGTRLTVL.